Sequencing of this TCR beta chain was carried out in a study of blood T cell repertoires in COVID-19 (dated by TCRdb to about 2020). About the investigation overall: Collaborator samples came from the United States, Italy and Spain and covered acute and convalescent phases of COVID-19. The material from the prospective study consisted of cDNA or gDNA derived from T cells, B-cell-depleted T cells, or PBMCs. The dataset comprised deeply sampled blood TCRbeta repertoires from subjects exposed to, actively infected with, or recovered from COVID-19. The repertoires were made available in a free public database intended to serve as a resource for research on the immune response to SARS-CoV-2. Samples came from the ongoing ImmuneRACE study (first 160 participants) plus 1,254 subjects from 6 global collaborators. Sample metadata almost always included a de-identified subject ID, COVID-19 status, age in years and sex. Where HLA class I and class II types were available, the types were taken from metadata supplied by the sample provider, not from assay-based typing. What the authors observed across the whole study: The quantity of clinical and demographic metadata differed by source and by participant and was supplied without curation.

Whole blood was collected in K2EDTA tubes by collaborating institutions according to the institutions' own protocols. For TCRbeta analysis, collaborator samples were shipped as frozen whole blood, as isolated PBMCs, or as DNA extracted from either sample type. CDR1 and CDR2 were assigned from the germline V gene as MDHEN and SYDVKM. From its cysteine to its phenylalanine, the CDR3 spans 13 amino acids. The CDR3 DNA has 39 bases and is translated from base 1. Trimmed from V: 5 bases; trimmed from J: 8 bases; junction bases lacking a gene match: 7. A remark on this clone: Its cognate antigen has yet to be identified. No per-base quality is available; no much larger clone lies one base away.

TCRbeta CDR3 regions were amplified from genomic DNA by means of the immunoSEQ Assay, a bias-controlled multiplex PCR. The paper's processing steps were these. The number of nucleated cells in each sample was estimated from the amplification of reference gene primers within the assay. To quantify the absolute abundance of each unique TCRbeta CDR3 rearrangement, sequence reads were collapsed and filtered. Productive Simpson clonality was computed per sample as the square root of Simpson's diversity index over productive rearrangements. The immuneACCESS repertoire file appears here via TCRdb, limited to in-frame rearrangements. These files lack a portion of the clones; in checked studies, under half of the deficit traces to unresolved V genes, and the cause of the others is not known. V and J calls and clone size follow that table, whereas D and trimming were derived from the DNA. This sample has 90,000 to 150,000 clones in its table, and less than 90% of those were observed once. The ten largest clones take up 9.5% to 13% of the sample.

Recombination joined TRBV28 with TRBJ1-2; 8 bases in between match TRBD1. Sequencing was carried out using peripheral blood. This clonotype was obtained from a man older than 75 with acute or convalescent COVID-19. The nucleotides are TGTGCCAGCAGTCCTCAGGGGGCGGGAGGCTACACCTTC. This codes for CASSPQGAGGYTF.